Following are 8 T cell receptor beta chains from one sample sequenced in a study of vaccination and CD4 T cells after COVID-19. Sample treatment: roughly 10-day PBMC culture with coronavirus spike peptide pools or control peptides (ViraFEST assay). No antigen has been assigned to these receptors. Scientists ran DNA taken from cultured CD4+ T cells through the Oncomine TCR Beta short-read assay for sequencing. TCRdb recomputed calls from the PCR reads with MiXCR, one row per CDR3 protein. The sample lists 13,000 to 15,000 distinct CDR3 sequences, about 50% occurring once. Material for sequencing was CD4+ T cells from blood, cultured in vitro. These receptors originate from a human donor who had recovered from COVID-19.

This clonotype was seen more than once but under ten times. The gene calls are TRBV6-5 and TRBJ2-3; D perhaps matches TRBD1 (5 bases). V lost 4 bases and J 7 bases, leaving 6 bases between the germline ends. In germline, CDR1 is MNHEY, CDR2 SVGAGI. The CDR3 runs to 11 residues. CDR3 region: CASSWGNTQYF. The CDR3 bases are TGTGCCAGCAGTTGGGGCAATACGCAGTATTTT.

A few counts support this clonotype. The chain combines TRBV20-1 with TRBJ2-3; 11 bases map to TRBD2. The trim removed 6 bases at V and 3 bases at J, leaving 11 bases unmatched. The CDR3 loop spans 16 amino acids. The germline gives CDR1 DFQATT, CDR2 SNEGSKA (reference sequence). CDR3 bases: TGCAGTGCCCGGGGGGTAGCGGGAGGGAGGACAGATACGCAGTATTTT. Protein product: CSARGVAGGRTDTQYF.

Here the CDR3 DNA reads TGCAGTGCTAGTGAGGGGGCTAGTGGGGCCAACGTCCTGACTTTC. Its translation is CSASEGASGANVLTF. The chain couples TRBV20-1 to TRBJ2-6, with 7 nucleotides matching TRBD1. Germline loops: CDR1 DFQATT, CDR2 SNEGSKA (reference sequence). The V and J ends lost 3 bases and 3 bases, in that order; junction bases with no gene match: 5. There are 15 residues in the CDR3.

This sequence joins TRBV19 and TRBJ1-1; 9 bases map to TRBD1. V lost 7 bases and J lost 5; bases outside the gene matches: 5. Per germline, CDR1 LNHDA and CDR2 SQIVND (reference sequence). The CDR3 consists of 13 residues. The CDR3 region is CASTGQGWTEAFF. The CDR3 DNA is TGTGCCAGTACAGGACAGGGGTGGACTGAAGCTTTCTTT.

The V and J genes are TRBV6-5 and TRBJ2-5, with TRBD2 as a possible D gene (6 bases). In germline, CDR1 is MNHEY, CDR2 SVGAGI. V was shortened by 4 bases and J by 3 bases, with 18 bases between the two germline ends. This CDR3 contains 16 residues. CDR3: CASSSPLSGREETQYF. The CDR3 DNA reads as TGTGCCAGCAGTTCCCCCCTTTCCGGGAGAGAAGAGACCCAGTACTTC.

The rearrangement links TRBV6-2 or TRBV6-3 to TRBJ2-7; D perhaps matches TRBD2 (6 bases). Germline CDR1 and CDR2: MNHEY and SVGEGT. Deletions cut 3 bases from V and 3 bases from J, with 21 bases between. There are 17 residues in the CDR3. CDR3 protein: CASSYRRREDPHYEQYF. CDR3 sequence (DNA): TGTGCCAGCAGTTATAGACGGAGGGAGGACCCGCACTACGAGCAGTACTTC.

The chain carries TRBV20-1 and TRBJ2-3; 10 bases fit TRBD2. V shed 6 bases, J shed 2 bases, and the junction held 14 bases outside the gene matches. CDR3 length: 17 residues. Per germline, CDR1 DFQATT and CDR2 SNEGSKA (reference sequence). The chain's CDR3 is CSASRQSGLAVTDTQYF. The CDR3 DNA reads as TGCAGTGCGAGCCGACAAAGCGGACTAGCGGTCACAGATACGCAGTATTTT.

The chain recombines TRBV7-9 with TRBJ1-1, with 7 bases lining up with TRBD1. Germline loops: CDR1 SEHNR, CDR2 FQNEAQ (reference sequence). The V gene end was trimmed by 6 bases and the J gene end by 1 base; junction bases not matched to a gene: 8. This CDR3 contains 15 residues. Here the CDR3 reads CASRGQTGPNTEAFF. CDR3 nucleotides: TGTGCCAGCAGGGGACAGACAGGGCCGAACACTGAAGCTTTCTTT. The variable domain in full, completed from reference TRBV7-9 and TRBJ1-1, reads DTGVSQNPRHKITKRGQNVTFRCDPISEHNRLYWYRQTLGQGPEFLTYFQNEAQLEKSRLLSDRFSAERPKGSFSTLEIQRTEQGDSAMYLCASRGQTGPNTEAFFGQGTRLTVV.